This TCR beta chain was identified in a study of T cell repertoires in ileal Crohn's disease (dated by TCRdb to between 2019 and 2020). Concerning the study at large: Median disease duration was around eight years, and around 35% of patients were identified as active smokers at the time of surgery. Surgery was performed for a complication in all patients, with stricturing disease in approximately 60% and penetrating disease in approximately 40%. About half of the patients received postoperative therapy: about a dozen received thiopurines and some 20 received anti-TNF agents. The M6 samples were biopsies of the neoterminal ileum collected during postoperative colonoscopy. TCR repertoire analysis was done in a few dozen Crohn's disease patients from a prospective multicentre cohort. The study was conducted in parallel with a multicentre cohort that was designed to identify predictors of early endoscopic recurrence following ileocolonic resection. A Rutgeerts score above i0 was used to define endoscopic postoperative recurrence. A total of 170 or so mucosal samples from 57 patients were sequenced, collected from several sites on the surgical specimen and at postoperative endoscopy.

The meaning of the sample's time point label: neoterminal ileum biopsy at postoperative endoscopy, about 6 months after surgery. Eligible patients were adults with ileal or ileocolonic Crohn's disease who had an indication for ileocolonic resection. Before DNA extraction, whole ileal mucosal biopsies were kept frozen at -80 degrees C. A TRizol-based method was used to extract genomic DNA from the frozen whole biopsies, and the DNA was quantified with a NanoDrop 2000 spectrophotometer. Note on this clone: Its antigen target is currently unknown. It has no much larger one-base neighbor in the sample; base qualities were not kept.

Compared with germline, V lacks 5 bases and J lacks 2 bases; bases without a gene match: 3. Sequences MNHEY (CDR1) and SMNVEV (CDR2) are obtained from the germline V gene (reference sequence). The cysteine opens and the phenylalanine closes a CDR3 of 14 amino acids. The DNA shown is the 42-base CDR3, in frame from base 1. For commercial TCRB immunosequencing, around 0.5 micrograms of biopsy DNA were submitted for each sample. A two-step, amplification bias-controlled multiplex PCR was used by Adaptive Biotechnology to amplify CDR3 regions from genomic DNA. Primers covering every V and J gene segment were used in the first PCR, while barcodes and Illumina adapters were added in the second PCR. An Illumina instrument was used to sequence the CDR3 libraries. In the authors' own workflow: Vendor-provided pipelines were combined with custom analysis of raw data in R/Bioconductor under R version 3.3.0. Clonality, which ranges from 0 to 1, was calculated as the inverse of the normalised Shannon entropy across all productive clones. High-frequency clones were defined as the share of the repertoire occupied by the top 100 clones, with only clones passing a 95% confidence test being retained. The Simpson index measured repertoire diversity, and the Morisita-Horn index measured overlap between samples. In TCRdb, the immuneACCESS table is reduced to in-frame sequences with V and J assigned. These tables do not hold every clone; where another copy was compared, an unresolved V gene accounts for under half, and the others remain unexplained. The DNA was the basis for D and trimming; V, J and clone size are from that table. The sample table contains roughly 3,000 clones; only one count was recorded for around 70% of them. The top ten clonotypes cover approximately 35% of the sample.

The paper's findings and limits, for the study overall: Postoperative endoscopy timing varied within the first year after surgery, with a median delay of 6.9 months. Endoscopic recurrence was linked to a higher percentage of high-frequency clones at surgery, and recurrence occurred in every patient whose clonality exceeded 26.8% (18/57). Compared with CD4 T cells, sorted CD8 T cells contained more high-frequency clones, which suggests that the mucosal expansions were mostly CD8. Compared with non-smokers, patients who were active smokers at surgery showed a significantly higher proportion of clonal expansions (roughly 24% vs 19%, p=0.02). Only a subgroup of patients, of unstated size, had their mucosal CD4 and CD8 T cells sorted and sequenced.

The sequence joins TRBV27 to TRBJ2-1, with 7 bases in between that match TRBD1. Material: ileal tissue. This clonotype was sampled from an adult with Crohn's disease. The CDR3 protein sequence reads: CASSNRGPYNEQFF. In nucleotide form, the sequence is TGTGCCAGCAGTAACAGGGGTCCCTACAATGAGCAGTTCTTC.